The 20 T cell receptor beta chains below come from one sample, sequenced in a study of low-dose radiotherapy and immunotherapy resistance in tumors. Gene-specific TRAV and TRBV primers were used for first-strand cDNA, covering alpha and beta chains. It was with a constant-region primer and a V-primer adapter that TCRs were amplified over roughly 18 PCR cycles. TCRdb itself ran the reads through MiXCR, one entry per CDR3 protein. The table includes 10,000 to 15,000 distinct CDR3 sequences, over 60% detected once. These receptors came from a human donor with advanced metastatic prostate, ovarian, gallbladder or colorectal cancer (not recorded which). This table probably holds off-target reads from a library built for another chain.

This sequence joins TRBV5-5 and TRBJ2-5; possible D gene TRBD1, 6 bases. Germline V gives CDR1 SGHKS, CDR2 YYEKEE (reference sequence). Trimming removed 3 bases from V and 3 bases from J, with 24 bases in between. CDR3 length: 18 amino acids. The CDR3 nucleotides read TGTGCCAGCAGCTGGAACGGCTCGGGGTGGCGGACAGAAGAGACCCAGTACTTC. Amino acids: CASSWNGSGWRTEETQYF.

This clonotype was detected only once. The V gene is TRBV28, the J gene TRBJ2-7; D is possibly TRBD2 (6 bases). Per the germline V gene, CDR1 is MDHEN and CDR2 is SYDVKM. The CDR3 covers 10 residues. With 6 bases removed from V and 7 bases from J, the gap between germline ends came to 7 bases. CDR3 sequence reads: CASRGGEQYF. The CDR3, as DNA: TGTGCCAGCAGGGGGGGAGAGCAGTACTTC.

This clonotype occurred once. The V and J genes are TRBV7-2 and TRBJ2-1; TRBD2 matches at 9 bases. V shed 1 base, J shed 9 bases, and the junction held 7 bases outside the gene matches. The CDR3 runs 15 residues. Germline V gene data show CDR1 as SGHTA and CDR2 as FQGNSA. Here the CDR3 DNA reads TGTGCCAGCAGCTTAGGAGGCGGGAGGGCCGGTGAGCAGTTCTTC. Translation: CASSLGGGRAGEQFF.

The gene calls are TRBV24-1 and TRBJ2-1; TRBD1 is a possible D gene (6 bases). Trimming took 5 bases from V and 9 from J, leaving 16 bases between them. Germline CDR1 is KGHDR and CDR2 is SFDVKD. The CDR3 has 14 amino acids. The CDR3 spells CATSVYAQGGEQFF. The CDR3 DNA reads TGTGCCACCAGTGTTTACGCACAGGGTGGTGAGCAGTTCTTC.

This chain links TRBV28 with TRBJ2-1; 7 nucleotides align to TRBD2. Germline V gene lookup returns CDR1 MDHEN and CDR2 SYDVKM. J gave up 4 bases and V 8 bases, and 11 bases lay outside the gene matches. The CDR3 has 15 residues. CDR3 sequence reads: CASALRSGIYNEQFF. CDR3 nucleotides: TGTGCCAGCGCCCTGAGGAGCGGGATTTACAATGAGCAGTTCTTC. The full variable domain, its missing parts supplied by reference TRBV28 and TRBJ2-1, is DVKVTQSSRYLVKRTGEKVFLECVQDMDHENMFWYRQDPGLGLRLIYFSYDVKMKEKGDIPEGYSVSREKKERFSLILESASTNQTSMYLCASALRSGIYNEQFFGPGTRLTVL.

This clonotype was seen a single time. The chain couples TRBV12-3 or TRBV12-4 to TRBJ2-1; D call uncertain. The V gene lost 7 bases and the J gene lost 6 bases, with 16 bases spanning the gap. This CDR3 comprises 14 residues. The CDR3 spells CASTKAWGVNEQFF. The CDR3, as DNA: TGTGCCAGCACGAAGGCCTGGGGTGTCAATGAGCAGTTCTTC.

The genes are TRBV20-1 and TRBJ2-1; no clear D. V was clipped by 3 bases and J by 3 bases, with 12 bases between them. From germline, CDR1 is DFQATT and CDR2 SNEGSKA (reference sequence). The CDR3 is 14 amino acids. The CDR3 DNA sequence: TGCAGTGCTAGTGGAACTACCTTCTACAATGAGCAGTTCTTC. It codes for CSASGTTFYNEQFF.

This clonotype has just a few counts. This chain connects TRBV7-2 to TRBJ2-7, with D possibly TRBD2 on 5 matching bases. V was cut by 2 bases and J by 4 bases, with 15 bases left in between. Germline values: CDR1 SGHTA, CDR2 FQGNSA. This CDR3 contains 15 residues. CDR3 in amino acids: CASSLQSGYLYEQYF. The CDR3 region has the DNA TGTGCCAGCAGCTTACAGAGCGGATACCTATACGAGCAGTACTTC.

The gene calls are TRBV28 and TRBJ2-1; 9 bases are a match to TRBD2. V gave up 4 bases and J gave up 6 bases; unmatched junction bases: 7. CDR1 and CDR2 (germline): MDHEN, SYDVKM. The CDR3 consists of 15 residues. The CDR3 sequence is CASSYAGTSFNEQFF. CDR3 nucleotide sequence: TGTGCCAGCAGTTACGCCGGGACTAGCTTCAATGAGCAGTTCTTC.

In its sample, this clonotype was seen once. V usage is TRBV12-3 or TRBV12-4 and J usage is TRBJ1-1; 8 bases map to TRBD1. The CDR3 consists of 16 residues. V lost 5 bases to trimming and J lost 0 bases; unmatched junction nucleotides: 8. The CDR3 DNA reads as TGTGCCAGCAGTCCCGACAGGGGAAACATGAACACTGAAGCTTTCTTT. It specifies CASSPDRGNMNTEAFF.

The chain joins TRBV20-1 to TRBJ2-1, with D tentatively TRBD1 or TRBD2 (6 bases each). The CDR3 length is 16 residues. Germline CDR1 and CDR2: DFQATT and SNEGSKA (reference sequence). Deletions cut 1 base from V and 4 bases from J, with 17 bases between. CDR3 sequence (DNA): TGCAGTGCTAGAGCCCTGGGGGGCGGGACATACAATGAGCAGTTCTTC. Encoded protein: CSARALGGGTYNEQFF.

The rearrangement uses TRBV27 and TRBJ2-1; TRBD2 is a possible D gene (6 bases). V dropped 6 bases and J dropped 8 bases, with 14 bases sitting between them. Per the germline V gene, CDR1 is MNHEY and CDR2 is SMNVEV (reference sequence). The CDR3 covers 13 residues. CDR3 DNA: TGTGCCAGCAGCCCTACCGGGAGCTATGAGCAGTTCTTC. This codes for CASSPTGSYEQFF.

The rearrangement joins TRBV29-1 to TRBJ2-1; 7 bases fit TRBD2. Per the germline V gene, CDR1 is SQVTM and CDR2 is ANQGSEA. V lost 7 bases and J lost 4; bases outside the gene matches: 10. The CDR3 spans 14 residues. CDR3 sequence reads: CSAEAGTMYNEQFF. The CDR3 nucleotides are TGCAGCGCCGAAGCCGGGACTATGTACAATGAGCAGTTCTTC.

The rearrangement links TRBV10-3 to TRBJ1-6; possible D gene TRBD1, 6 bases. From germline, CDR1 is ENHRY and CDR2 SYGVKD. CDR3 size: 14 residues. The V end was cut by 6 bases, the J end by 7 bases, with 13 bases between. As DNA, the CDR3 is TGTGCCATCAGGACGGACAGCTCGAATTCACCCCTCCACTTT. Its protein is CAIRTDSSNSPLHF.

This clonotype showed up just once. V gene TRBV19 combines with J gene TRBJ2-1; TRBD2 is a possible D gene (6 bases). The CDR3 has 13 amino acids. V lost 1 base and J 8 bases, leaving 9 bases between the germline ends. Germline V gives CDR1 LNHDA, CDR2 SQIVND (reference sequence). CDR3 DNA: TGTGCCAGTAGTATAGTTAGCGGCCATGAGCAGTTCTTC. The encoded protein is CASSIVSGHEQFF.

The gene calls are TRBV28 and TRBJ2-7; 7 nucleotides agree with TRBD2. Germline lookup yields CDR1 MDHEN and CDR2 SYDVKM. V trimming: 1 base; J trimming: 6 bases; junction bases outside the gene matches: 6. CDR3 length: 14 residues. CDR3 DNA sequence: TGTGCCAGCAGTTTATTGGCGGGAGCCCGCGAGCAGTACTTC. Protein sequence: CASSLLAGAREQYF.

This clonotype has just a few counts. V usage is TRBV20-1 and J usage is TRBJ2-4; D gene uncertain. Trimming took 5 bases from V and 0 from J, leaving 14 bases between them. The V gene's germline CDR1 is DFQATT and CDR2 SNEGSKA (reference sequence). The CDR3 spans 15 residues. The DNA of the CDR3 is TGCAGTGCTCTTTCTGGCGGTTTAGCCAAAAACATTCAGTACTTC. Translated, it gives CSALSGGLAKNIQYF.

This clonotype turned up a few times. The chain couples TRBV7-2 to TRBJ2-5; 12 bases are shared with TRBD2. Trimming cost V 4 bases and J 3 bases; bases outside gene matches: 3. This CDR3 spans 15 amino acids. Germline assignment: CDR1 SGHTA and CDR2 FQGNSA. The CDR3 here is CASSWRLAGEETQYF. CDR3 DNA: TGTGCCAGCAGCTGGCGACTAGCGGGAGAAGAGACCCAGTACTTC.

The chain links TRBV7-2 to TRBJ2-7, with 7 nucleotides matching TRBD2. V was pared by 0 bases and J by 0 bases, with 8 bases of the junction left unmatched. Germline CDR1 and CDR2: SGHTA and FQGNSA. There are 17 residues in the CDR3. In DNA, the CDR3 is TGTGCCAGCAGCTTAGCGCGGCTAGCGGAGAGCTCCTACGAGCAGTACTTC. Its translation: CASSLARLAESSYEQYF.

The V gene is TRBV7-2, the J gene TRBJ2-1, with D possibly being TRBD1 (6 bases). The CDR3 has 13 residues. V shed 4 bases and J shed 6 bases, with 10 bases lying between them. From germline, CDR1 is SGHTA and CDR2 FQGNSA. DNA for the CDR3: TGTGCCAGCAGCTGGACAGCCACCAATGAGCAGTTCTTC. Encoded protein: CASSWTATNEQFF.